These 20 T cell receptor beta chains originate from one sample sequenced in a study of blood T cell repertoires in COVID-19. TCRdb's copy holds only in-frame clones and misses some; the assay was immunoSEQ multiplex PCR. The sample contains over 100,000 clones, 70% to 90% of which appear only once. The specimen sequenced was peripheral blood. The receptors come from a man aged 50-59 years with acute or convalescent COVID-19.

V and J are TRBV19 and TRBJ1-5; D is undetermined. V lost 10 bases and J lost 0, with 13 bases in between. This CDR3 is 14 amino acids long. Germline CDR1 reads LNHDA; CDR2 reads SQIVND (reference sequence). DNA of the CDR3: TGTGCCACCGGGCGGGGTTATAGCAATCAGCCCCAGCATTTT. It specifies CATGRGYSNQPQHF.

The V and J genes are TRBV11-2 and TRBJ2-5; D gene ambiguous. The germline V and J ends were trimmed by 2 bases and 2 bases, with 6 bases remaining between them. The CDR3 contains 13 residues. CDR1 and CDR2 (germline): SGHAT, FQNNGV. As DNA, the CDR3 is TGTGCCAGCAGCTTAATCCGTCAAGAGACCCAGTACTTC. Amino acids: CASSLIRQETQYF.

V usage is TRBV2 and J usage is TRBJ2-1, with 14 bases aligning to TRBD2. Trimming cost V 6 bases and J 9 bases; bases outside gene matches: 7. The CDR3 totals 15 residues. Germline lookup yields CDR1 SNHLY and CDR2 FYNNEI. This chain's CDR3 is CASRYSGLAGVEQFF. CDR3 in DNA: TGTGCCAGCAGGTATTCGGGACTAGCGGGAGTTGAGCAGTTCTTC.

The chain uses TRBV27 and TRBJ1-5, with no clear D. Germline CDR1 and CDR2: MNHEY and SMNVEV (reference sequence). Trimming removed 8 bases from V and 9 bases from J, with 11 bases in between. The CDR3 is 11 amino acids. CDR3 sequence: CASGRQWPQHF. Here the CDR3 DNA reads TGTGCCAGCGGGCGTCAATGGCCCCAGCATTTT.

This clone was recorded only once. The rearrangement uses TRBV28 and TRBJ1-1; 11 nucleotides match TRBD1. Germline CDR1 reads MDHEN; CDR2 reads SYDVKM. The CDR3 is made up of 13 amino acids. Losses at the gene ends were 6 bases for V and 9 bases for J; bases not matched to a gene: 6. CDR3 loop: CASSGWTGGQAFF. CDR3 DNA sequence: TGTGCCAGCAGCGGATGGACAGGGGGCCAAGCTTTCTTT.

DNA of the CDR3: TGTGCCACCAGTGATCCCCTACAGGGGGCGGGCGAGACCCAGTACTTC. This sequence encodes CATSDPLQGAGETQYF. This rearrangement joins TRBV24-1 to TRBJ2-5; TRBD1 matches at 9 bases. Germline values: CDR1 KGHDR, CDR2 SFDVKD. V was clipped by 3 bases and J by 5 bases; unmatched bases: 9. The CDR3 totals 16 residues.

This chain joins TRBV12-5 and TRBJ1-2; a weak D match, TRBD1 (5 bases). Germline CDR1 LGHNT, CDR2 FRNRAP. The CDR3 runs to 15 residues. The V and J ends lost 0 bases and 7 bases respectively, with 15 bases between them. The CDR3 sequence: CASGLVPQGSRGYTF. Here the CDR3 DNA reads TGTGCTAGTGGTTTGGTACCCCAGGGTTCACGTGGCTACACCTTC.

The chain has TRBV19 and TRBJ1-1; tentative D call: TRBD1 (6 bases). This CDR3 is built from 14 residues. CDR1 is LNHDA, CDR2 SQIVND, per germline (reference sequence). V dropped 6 bases and J dropped 3 bases, with 14 bases sitting between them. The DNA for the CDR3 is TGTGCCAGTAGCGGCGTCCAGGGGTACACTGAAGCTTTCTTT. It codes for CASSGVQGYTEAFF.

The CDR3 sequence is CASSYSSFNQPQHF. The CDR3 DNA is TGTGCCAGCAGTTACTCGAGTTTCAATCAGCCCCAGCATTTT. V gene TRBV6-2 or TRBV6-3 combines with J gene TRBJ1-5, with D uncertain. V was pared by 0 bases and J by 3 bases, with 6 bases between. Germline lookup yields CDR1 MNHEY and CDR2 SVGEGT. The CDR3 length is 14 residues.

The chain is built from TRBV7-9 and TRBJ1-2; D is possibly TRBD1 (5 bases). Trimming took 4 bases from V and 5 from J, leaving 8 bases between them. The CDR3 runs to 12 residues. CDR1 and CDR2 (germline): SEHNR, FQNEAQ (reference sequence). This chain's CDR3 is CASSSGGYGYTF. The CDR3 nucleotides are TGTGCCAGCAGCTCCGGGGGGTATGGCTACACCTTC.

The chain couples TRBV7-6 to TRBJ2-2; tentatively, D is TRBD1 (6 bases). This CDR3 is built from 15 residues. V was shortened by 5 bases and J by 4 bases, with 14 bases between the two germline ends. Germline-derived CDR1 and CDR2 are SGHVS and FNYEAQ. This CDR3 is CASSLRGRFTGELFF. For the CDR3, the DNA is TGTGCCAGCAGCCTAAGGGGGAGATTCACCGGGGAGCTGTTTTTT.

To note about this clone: In the same sample, other DNA sequences code for this CDR3. The rearrangement joins TRBV7-3 to TRBJ1-1; no reliable D call. The CDR3 extends over 14 amino acids. CDR1 and CDR2 from the germline V gene are SGHTA and FQGTGA. The V gene lost 2 bases and the J gene lost 1 base, with 8 bases spanning the gap. CDR3 bases: TGTGCCAGCAGCTTATTTGCGGAGAACACTGAAGCTTTCTTT. It codes for CASSLFAENTEAFF.

The rearrangement uses TRBV28 and TRBJ1-2; 9 bases are a match to TRBD1. The CDR3 consists of 16 residues. Germline CDR1 is MDHEN and CDR2 is SYDVKM. Trimming cost V 6 bases and J 4 bases; bases outside gene matches: 12. The CDR3 DNA is TGTGCCAGCAGAGAGATACAGGGGGCGAACCCCTATGGCTACACCTTC. This codes for CASREIQGANPYGYTF.

The chain employs TRBV2 and TRBJ2-5, with D possibly matching TRBD2 (7 bases). The V gene's germline CDR1 is SNHLY and CDR2 FYNNEI. Trimming shortened V by 6 bases and J by 5 bases, and 19 bases separated the two germline ends. CDR3 length: 15 residues. The DNA for the CDR3 is TGTGCCAGCAGCCAAGTGGGGGGGGCTCAGGAGACCCAGTACTTC. It specifies CASSQVGGAQETQYF.

V is TRBV9 and J is TRBJ1-2; no clear D. The CDR3 has 9 residues. Per germline, CDR1 SGDLS and CDR2 YYNGEE. V gave up 9 bases and J gave up 6 bases, with 6 bases separating them. CDR3 amino acids: CATGDGYTF. The CDR3 bases are TGTGCCACCGGAGATGGCTACACCTTC.

The genes are TRBV4-1 and TRBJ2-7; D call uncertain. Germline values: CDR1 MGHRA, CDR2 YSYEKL. The germline V and J ends were trimmed by 4 bases and 3 bases, with 13 bases remaining between them. The CDR3 sequence is 14 residues long. The CDR3 protein is CASSLLMGFYEQYF. The CDR3 nucleotides read TGCGCCAGCAGCCTTCTAATGGGCTTCTACGAGCAGTACTTC.

This sequence joins TRBV6-6 and TRBJ2-7; maybe TRBD2 (6 bases). The CDR3 contains 14 residues. Germline CDR1 and CDR2: MNHNY and SVGAGI (reference sequence). V lost 6 bases to trimming and J lost 0 bases, with 12 bases between them. The CDR3 coding sequence is TGTGCCAGCAGCCTCGGGGGATCCTCCTACGAGCAGTACTTC. It yields the protein CASSLGGSSYEQYF.

The chain joins TRBV5-5 to TRBJ1-1; 8 bases line up with TRBD1. The CDR3 extends over 14 amino acids. Losses at the gene ends were 3 bases for V and 5 bases for J; bases not matched to a gene: 6. Germline V gene lookup returns CDR1 SGHKS and CDR2 YYEKEE (reference sequence). CDR3 in DNA: TGTGCCAGCAGCTACGACAGGGGTTTAACTGAAGCTTTCTTT. It translates to CASSYDRGLTEAFF.

The chain recombines TRBV11-2 with TRBJ2-5; 8 bases agree with TRBD1. This CDR3 is built from 16 residues. Germline V gene sequence: CDR1 SGHAT, CDR2 FQNNGV. Unmatched junction bases numbered 9, after V lost 5 bases and J lost 1 base. The CDR3 DNA reads as TGTGCCAGCAGCGCGGGACGTCAGGGGGCCCAAGAGACCCAGTACTTC. Protein: CASSAGRQGAQETQYF. Combining the CDR3 with reference TRBV11-2 and TRBJ2-5 gives the whole variable domain EAGVAQSPRYKIIEKRQSVAFWCNPISGHATLYWYQQILGQGPKLLIQFQNNGVVDDSQLPKDRFSAERLKGVDSTLKIQPAKLEDSAVYLCASSAGRQGAQETQYFGPGTRLLVL.

This clone was recorded a few times. The rearrangement uses TRBV15 and TRBJ2-1, with 7 bases aligning to TRBD2. The CDR3 loop spans 17 amino acids. In germline, CDR1 is LNHNV, CDR2 YYDKDF (reference sequence). The V and J ends lost 1 base and 6 bases, in that order; junction bases with no gene match: 12. This chain's CDR3 is CATSRVIWDYRTNEQFF. The CDR3 DNA sequence: TGTGCCACCAGCAGAGTGATCTGGGACTACAGAACCAATGAGCAGTTCTTC.